These T cell receptor beta chains were read from a single sample in a study of cytotoxic CD8 clonotypes in ibrutinib-treated CLL. The repertoire was sequenced with immunoSEQ multiplex PCR; TCRdb's copy has only in-frame clones and lacks some. The sample records roughly 300,000 clones, roughly 76% being singletons. This specimen consisted of PBMCs, obtained at disease progression, from a patient treated with ibrutinib. The receptors were gathered from a human donor with chronic lymphocytic leukemia. CDR3s include the opening cysteine and the closing phenylalanine or tryptophan. The order of the fields is V gene, J gene, clone size, CDR3 length, D gene, CDR3 DNA, CDR3 protein. D genes are given only for firm matches. For some rows the clone size is stated as once, few or many, or as a class when expanded; others skip it.

TRBV5-1	TRBJ1-6	NA	19	TRBD1	TGCGCCAGCAGCTTGAGATCGCCGGGACAGGGTATAATAGATTCACCCCTCCACTTT	CASSLRSPGQGIIDSPLHF
TRBV18	TRBJ2-2	few	15	NA	TGTGCCAGCTCACAGCGGTTGGGGGTCACCGGGGAGCTGTTTTTT	CASSQRLGVTGELFF
TRBV19	TRBJ1-5	NA	16	TRBD1	TGTGCCAGTAGGATTACCGGGACAGGGGGCCTTCAGCCCCAGCATTTT	CASRITGTGGLQPQHF
TRBV5-4	TRBJ2-7	NA	15	TRBD2	TGTGCCAGCAGCTTGGTACTAGCGGGCTCCTACGAGCAGTACTTC	CASSLVLAGSYEQYF
TRBV20-1	TRBJ1-2	NA	11	NA	TGCAGTGCTACAGGGCCATATGGCTACACCTTC	CSATGPYGYTF
TRBV29-1	TRBJ2-3	NA	15	TRBD1	TGCAGCGGGACCTCCGGGACAGACGCAACAGATACGCAGTATTTT	CSGTSGTDATDTQYF
TRBV7-8	TRBJ1-2	NA	15	NA	TGTGCCAGCAGCTTAGACAGACGTCCCTACTATGGCTACACCTTC	CASSLDRRPYYGYTF
TRBV19	TRBJ1-5	NA	13	NA	TGTGCCAGTATGGCAGGGGTGGATCAGCCCCAGCATTTT	CASMAGVDQPQHF
TRBV7-9	TRBJ2-3	NA	16	NA	TGTGCCAGCAGCTTACCCCTAGGGGCAGGGGCCGATACGCAGTATTTT	CASSLPLGAGADTQYF
TRBV4-1	TRBJ1-3	NA	16	NA	TGCGCCAGCAGCCAAGAGGCCTTTAGGACTGGAAACACCATATATTTT	CASSQEAFRTGNTIYF
TRBV6-1	TRBJ2-2	NA	14	TRBD1	TGTGCCAGCAAAGGACAGGCCCTCACCGGGGAGCTGTTTTTT	CASKGQALTGELFF
TRBV6-6	TRBJ1-4	NA	14	NA	TGTGCCAGCAGTTCTCGGGGAATTGGGGAAAAACTGTTTTTT	CASSSRGIGEKLFF
TRBV27	TRBJ2-7	NA	18	TRBD2	TGTGCCAGCAGTCAAGGGGACCCGGGACTAGCGGGAGGAGACGAGCAGTACTTC	CASSQGDPGLAGGDEQYF
TRBV29-1	TRBJ1-5	NA	13	NA	TGCAGCGTTTGGGTCGATAGCAATCAGCCCCAGCATTTT	CSVWVDSNQPQHF
TRBV19	TRBJ1-5	NA	18	TRBD1	TGTGCCAGTAGTTTGCTCCCCACACAGGGGAAGAGCAATCAGCCCCAGCATTTT	CASSLLPTQGKSNQPQHF
TRBV25-1	TRBJ1-2	NA	14	TRBD1	TGTGCCAGCATGCCAGGGGGCTGGTACTATGGCTACACCTTC	CASMPGGWYYGYTF
TRBV28	TRBJ2-5	NA	11	NA	TGTGCCAGCAGTCTCACAGGGACCCAGTACTTC	CASSLTGTQYF
TRBV7-8	TRBJ2-7	NA	15	NA	TGTGCCAGCAGCTTAAGGGTTCGGGGGCTAACCGAGCAGTACTTC	CASSLRVRGLTEQYF
TRBV6-5	TRBJ1-2	NA	15	NA	TGTGCCAGCAGTTACTCAGTTGGATCTTTCTATGGCTACACCTTC	CASSYSVGSFYGYTF
TRBV5-1	TRBJ2-7	NA	12	NA	TGCGCCAGCAGTTTGGTGTTGGGGGAGCAGTACTTC	CASSLVLGEQYF
TRBV7-9	TRBJ2-5	few	12	NA	TGTGCCAGCAGCTTCCCCCTAGAGACCCAGTACTTC	CASSFPLETQYF
TRBV5-1	TRBJ2-1	NA	13	TRBD1	TGCGCCACTCGGGACAGGGGCTACAATGAGCAGTTCTTC	CATRDRGYNEQFF
TRBV10-1	TRBJ2-7	few	13	NA	TGCGCCAGCAGTGAGTCCACAGCCTACGAGCAGTACTTC	CASSESTAYEQYF
TRBV7-2	TRBJ1-2	NA	13	TRBD1	TGTGCCAGCAGCTTCCAGGGGGCGCGTGGCTACACCTTC	CASSFQGARGYTF
TRBV4-2	TRBJ2-7	NA	16	NA	TGTGCCAGCAGCCAGGAGGGGGGCTTACCTTCCTACGAGCAGTACTTC	CASSQEGGLPSYEQYF
TRBV7-8	TRBJ1-2	NA	13	NA	TGTGCCAGCAGCTCGGCCCCAACTATGGGCTACACCTTC	CASSSAPTMGYTF
TRBV6-5	TRBJ2-5	NA	12	NA	TGTGCCAGCAGAACGTCGCAAGAGACCCAGTACTTC	CASRTSQETQYF
TRBV6-6	TRBJ2-2	NA	16	TRBD2	TGTGCCAGCAGTTACCGTGGACTAGCGGGGGCCGGGGAGCTGTTTTTT	CASSYRGLAGAGELFF
TRBV27	TRBJ2-1	NA	16	TRBD2	TGTGCCAGCAGTTTAAATAGCGGGGGGGCCTACAATGAGCAGTTCTTC	CASSLNSGGAYNEQFF
TRBV9	TRBJ1-5	NA	14	TRBD1	TGTGCCAGCAGCGCCGGACAGGGGAATCAGCCCCAGCATTTT	CASSAGQGNQPQHF
TRBV5-1	TRBJ2-2	NA	14	NA	TGCGCCAGCAGCTTGGGACTAAACACCGGGGAGCTGTTTTTT	CASSLGLNTGELFF
TRBV10-3	TRBJ2-2	NA	16	TRBD2	TGTGCCACCACCCCTGGAACTAGCGGGAACACCGGGGAGCTGTTTTTT	CATTPGTSGNTGELFF
TRBV7-2	TRBJ1-6	NA	12	NA	TGTGCCAGCAGCCGAGTCAATTCACCCCTCCACTTT	CASSRVNSPLHF
TRBV6-5	TRBJ2-7	NA	13	NA	TGTGCCAGCAGTTACGATGGGACCTACGAGCAGTACTTC	CASSYDGTYEQYF
TRBV18	TRBJ2-7	NA	17	TRBD2	TGTGCCAGCTCCCCATCCGAACCGGGACTAGCGGCTCACGAGCAGTACTTC	CASSPSEPGLAAHEQYF
TRBV5-5	TRBJ1-5	NA	18	TRBD1	TGTGCCAGCAGCTCATTCCGGGACAGCCATCTTGGCAATCAGCCCCAGCATTTT	CASSSFRDSHLGNQPQHF
TRBV19	TRBJ1-5	NA	14	TRBD1	TGTGCCAGTAGGGACGGGGCAGGGGGCCAGCCCCAGCATTTT	CASRDGAGGQPQHF
TRBV5-1	TRBJ1-2	NA	16	TRBD1	TGCGCCAGCAGCTTTCGCCCGGGAGACAGGGGCTATGGCTACACCTTC	CASSFRPGDRGYGYTF
TRBV2	TRBJ1-4	once	13	NA	TGTGCCAGCCAGGCCAGGGAAGTCGAAAAACTGTTTTTT	CASQAREVEKLFF
TRBV11-2	TRBJ1-1	NA	16	TRBD1	TGTGCCAGCAGCTTAGTCCCGGCAGGGGGTTTCACTGAAGCTTTCTTT	CASSLVPAGGFTEAFF
TRBV11-3	TRBJ2-7	NA	14	NA	TGTGCCAGCAGCTTAGCACGACGGTACTACGAGCAGTACTTC	CASSLARRYYEQYF
TRBV9	TRBJ2-7	NA	14	TRBD1	TGTGCCAGCAGCGCTCAGGGGGACTCCTACGAGCAGTACTTC	CASSAQGDSYEQYF
TRBV7-3	TRBJ2-3	NA	14	NA	TGTGCCAGCAGCTCTAGGGGAAGCACAGATACGCAGTATTTT	CASSSRGSTDTQYF
TRBV7-8	TRBJ2-3	NA	14	NA	TGTGCCAGCAGCTTAGTCGAGAGCACAGATACGCAGTATTTT	CASSLVESTDTQYF
TRBV6-6	TRBJ2-4	NA	14	TRBD2	TGTGCCAGCACCTTGGGGGGAGGGCCAAACATTCAGTACTTC	CASTLGGGPNIQYF
TRBV19	TRBJ2-5	NA	15	TRBD1	TGTGCCAGTAGTATCTCCCAGGGGGAAGGAGAGACCCAGTACTTC	CASSISQGEGETQYF
TRBV5-8	TRBJ1-6	NA	15	NA	TGTGCCAGCAGCTTGGCGGAGGGTAGTGGGTCACCCCTCCACTTT	CASSLAEGSGSPLHF
TRBV4-2	TRBJ1-6	NA	18	NA	TGTGCCAGCAGCCAAGCCCTTGGGCAGGGAGCCTATAATTCACCCCTCCACTTT	CASSQALGQGAYNSPLHF
TRBV5-6	TRBJ2-2	NA	17	NA	TGTGCCAGCAGCTTGGGACTAAGGGGTCGGGACACCGGGGAGCTGTTTTTT	CASSLGLRGRDTGELFF
TRBV10-3	TRBJ1-2	NA	14	TRBD1	TGTGCCATCCGGGAGACAGGGGGAGGAGGAGGCTACACCTTC	CAIRETGGGGGYTF
TRBV2	TRBJ2-5	many	12	NA	TGTGCCAGCAGTGATGCGTGGGAGACCCAGTACTTC	CASSDAWETQYF
TRBV5-6	TRBJ2-1	NA	14	NA	TGTGCCAGCAGCTTGTCGGGTTCCTACAATGAGCAGTTCTTC	CASSLSGSYNEQFF